One sample yielded the 5 T cell receptor beta chains listed below, sequenced in a study of T cells in Graves' hyperthyroidism and ophthalmopathy. Amplification yielded TCR beta CDR3 regions, with RNA transcripts as the source. TCR CDR3 regions were first amplified by RT-PCR with HTBI primers. MiXCR, run by TCRdb on the multiplex PCR reads, gives a single entry per CDR3 protein. Of 490,000 or so distinct CDR3 sequences in the sample, 15% to 20% are singletons; the top ten hold around 28%. The sequenced sample consisted of blood. These receptor sequences come from a woman between 25 and 40 years old with Graves' ophthalmopathy.

This clonotype has ten or more counts. The chain has TRBV5-1 and TRBJ2-1; D unresolved. Looked up from germline, CDR1 is SGHRS and CDR2 is YFSETQ. This CDR3 is 14 amino acids long. Trimming left V 2 bases short and J 0 bases short, with 6 bases between. The CDR3 DNA reads TGCGCCAGCAGCTTCCAGAGCTCCTACAATGAGCAGTTCTTC. Its protein is CASSFQSSYNEQFF.

Concerning this clonotype itself: A read error may be the cause here, since a much bigger clone is one base away. The DNA is left out, because the CDR3 cannot be placed on it with certainty; the CDR3 is given as TCRdb lists it. J is TRBJ2-6 and V is TRBV6-5; TRBD1, the table's D call, lacks a check against the DNA. The CDR3 totals 15 residues, both ends included. Germline values: CDR1 MNHEY, CDR2 SVGAGI. CDR3 sequence reads: CASSYWGSGANVLAF.

This clonotype was found many times. The CDR3 reads CSARDRGGRAYEQYF. The CDR3 DNA sequence: TGCAGTGCTAGAGATCGGGGCGGGAGGGCCTACGAGCAGTACTTC. V gene TRBV20-1 combines with J gene TRBJ2-7, with 9 nucleotides matching TRBD2. V shed 0 bases and J 2 bases; nucleotides not matched to a gene: 5. Germline V gives CDR1 DFQATT, CDR2 SNEGSKA (reference sequence). CDR3 length: 15 residues.

The table lists this clonotype with many counts. The rearrangement joins TRBV11-1 to TRBJ1-3; D gene unclear. Between the trimmed V and J ends, which lost 4 bases and 1 base, there was a span of 11 bases. The CDR3 runs 15 residues. Per the germline V gene, CDR1 is SGHAT and CDR2 is FQDESV (reference sequence). For the CDR3, the DNA is TGTGCCAGCAGCTCGGACGGCGCTTCTGGAAACACCATATATTTT. This encodes CASSSDGASGNTIYF.

In its sample, this clonotype was seen many times. V and J are TRBV6-1 and TRBJ1-1; the D is unclear. The CDR3 loop spans 14 amino acids. V was clipped by 5 bases and J by 1 base, with 11 bases between them. Germline CDR1 MNHNS, CDR2 SASEGT. The CDR3 region has the DNA TGTGCCAGCAGTTACTGGGCAGCGAACACTGAAGCTTTCTTT. Translated, it gives CASSYWAANTEAFF.